These T cell receptor beta chains were read from a single sample in a study of human thymus T cells. Libraries were prepared by immunoSEQ multiplex PCR; TCRdb keeps only in-frame clonotypes and omits some of them. The sample lists 65,000 to 90,000 clones, roughly 95% occurring once. The sample was thymus tissue. These receptors all stem from a girl under three years old with a congenital heart defect but otherwise immunologically healthy. CDR3s include the opening cysteine and the closing phenylalanine or tryptophan. A D gene is named only where the DNA matches it firmly. Size is stated for part of the rows, as once, few or many counts, or as a class when the clone is expanded.

abundance | j_gene | v_gene | d_gene | CDR3nt | CDR3aa
once | TRBJ2-3 | TRBV27 | NA | TGTGCCAGCAGTTTACTATCCACAGATACGCAGTATTTT | CASSLLSTDTQYF
NA | TRBJ2-2 | TRBV11-3 | TRBD2 | TGTGCCAGCAGCTTAGAGATTCGCAGCGGGAGGGATCAGAACACCGGGGAGCTGTTTTTT | CASSLEIRSGRDQNTGELFF
NA | TRBJ1-2 | TRBV19 | NA | TGTGCCACCAACCGGGGGGAAGGCTATGGCTACACCTTC | CATNRGEGYGYTF
once | TRBJ2-7 | TRBV14 | TRBD1 | TGTGCCAGCAGCCCGGGACAGGGGGCAGGAGCCATTATAACCGAGCAGTACTTC | CASSPGQGAGAIITEQYF
once | TRBJ2-7 | TRBV7-9 | NA | TGTGCCAGCAGACCACCCCTAGCCCCCTACGAGCAGTACTTC | CASRPPLAPYEQYF
NA | TRBJ2-1 | TRBV27 | NA | TGTGCCAGCAGAGAGAGCGGTGTGACAGAAATCAATGAGCAGTTCTTC | CASRESGVTEINEQFF
NA | TRBJ1-1 | TRBV2 | NA | TGTGCCAGCAGTCAGGGGAACACTGAAGCTTTCTTT | CASSQGNTEAFF
NA | TRBJ1-1 | TRBV4-1 | NA | TGCGCCAGCAGCCCGACGGGGAGGGGGAACACTGAAGCTTTCTTT | CASSPTGRGNTEAFF
NA | TRBJ2-1 | TRBV7-2 | NA | TGTGCCAGCAGCTCAGGGAGGTCCCGGCCCTATGAGCAGTTCTTC | CASSSGRSRPYEQFF
NA | TRBJ1-2 | TRBV12-5 | NA | TGTGCTAGTGGTTTGGTACAAGGGGACATCCGATGGGTCTATGGCTACACCTTC | CASGLVQGDIRWVYGYTF
NA | TRBJ2-1 | TRBV29-1 | TRBD2 | TGCAGCGTTGAAAATTTGAAGCGGGAGAAGAATGAGCAGTTCTTC | CSVENLKREKNEQFF
NA | TRBJ2-2 | TRBV14 | NA | TGTGCCAGCAGCCCGCGCCGGGGGCCCGGGGAGCTGTTTTTT | CASSPRRGPGELFF
NA | TRBJ2-3 | TRBV4-1 | TRBD2 | TGCGCCAGCAGCCAAGATCAGCGGGGGGGCACAGATACGCAGTATTTT | CASSQDQRGGTDTQYF
NA | TRBJ2-7 | TRBV7-2 | TRBD1 | TGTGCCAGCAGCAAACGGGACAGCTACGAGCAGTACTTC | CASSKRDSYEQYF
NA | TRBJ2-1 | TRBV18 | TRBD2 | TGTGCCAGCTCACCACACAGAGGACTAGCGGGACATGAGCAGTTCTTC | CASSPHRGLAGHEQFF
NA | TRBJ2-4 | TRBV7-9 | NA | TGTGCCAGCAGCGGAGGGGGACGTGCGGCAGTTAGGAACATTCAGTACTTC | CASSGGGRAAVRNIQYF
NA | TRBJ1-4 | TRBV5-5 | TRBD1 | TGTGCCAGCAGGACAGGGATCGACATGCGGATGAATGAAAAACTGTTTTTT | CASRTGIDMRMNEKLFF
NA | TRBJ2-5 | TRBV4-2 | TRBD2 | TGTGCCAGCAGCCAATTCCCCATCCGGGACGACGGAGGGGCTAGCGGAACCCAAGAGACCCAGTACTTC | CASSQFPIRDDGGASGTQETQYF
NA | TRBJ2-2 | TRBV7-3 | TRBD2 | TGTGCCAGCAGCTTAGGAGGACTAGCGGGAGCAGCCACCGGGGAGCTGTTTTTT | CASSLGGLAGAATGELFF
NA | TRBJ1-3 | TRBV7-9 | NA | TGTGCCAGCAGCTTAGAAGACGGGGGGATCGGAAACACCATATATTTT | CASSLEDGGIGNTIYF
NA | TRBJ2-5 | TRBV18 | NA | TGTGCCAGCTCTGCGCGAGAGACCCAGTACTTC | CASSARETQYF
NA | TRBJ2-2 | TRBV7-3 | TRBD1 | TGTGCCAGCAGCTTGGGACAGGGAAGGGTAACCGGGGAGCTGTTTTTT | CASSLGQGRVTGELFF
NA | TRBJ1-1 | TRBV7-9 | TRBD1 | TGTGCCAGCAGCTTGCACCCCCGCAGGGGGCGATCAGCTGAAGCTTTCTTT | CASSLHPRRGRSAEAFF
NA | TRBJ1-2 | TRBV6-5 | TRBD1 | TGTGCCAGCAGTCACAGGGGAAAGGGTGGCTACACCTTC | CASSHRGKGGYTF
NA | TRBJ2-1 | TRBV11-3 | NA | TGTGCCAGCAGCTTAGATCACAATGAGCAGTTCTTC | CASSLDHNEQFF
NA | TRBJ2-3 | TRBV4-2 | TRBD2 | TGTGCCAGCAGCCAATCTCTCAGCGGGAGGACAGATACGCAGTATTTT | CASSQSLSGRTDTQYF
NA | TRBJ1-1 | TRBV9 | NA | TGTGCCAGCAGCGTAGTGGATCGGACTGAAGCTTTCTTT | CASSVVDRTEAFF
NA | TRBJ2-3 | TRBV6-6 | TRBD2 | TGTGCCAGCAGTTACCGTACCAGCGGGAGTGGGGATACGCAGTATTTT | CASSYRTSGSGDTQYF
NA | TRBJ2-5 | TRBV9 | NA | TGTGCCAGCAGCGTAAGGGCAGGGCGAGAGACCCAGTACTTC | CASSVRAGRETQYF
NA | TRBJ1-4 | TRBV5-1 | TRBD1 | TGCGCCAGCAGCGACCGGGACAGGGACTTTAATGAAAAACTGTTTTTT | CASSDRDRDFNEKLFF
NA | TRBJ2-5 | TRBV20-1 | NA | TGCAGTGCTAGAGATATGACCCAGTACTTC | CSARDMTQYF
NA | TRBJ2-7 | TRBV20-1 | NA | TGCAGTGCGCCTCACAGGGACGAGCAGTACTTC | CSAPHRDEQYF
NA | TRBJ2-1 | TRBV19 | NA | TGTGCCAGTAGATATCGACAGAGCTCCTACAATGAGCAGTTCTTC | CASRYRQSSYNEQFF
NA | TRBJ1-4 | TRBV4-1 | TRBD1 | TGCGCCAGCAGCCGAAGCGGGACAGGGGGCAATTTAGGTGAAAAACTGTTTTTT | CASSRSGTGGNLGEKLFF
NA | TRBJ2-3 | TRBV28 | TRBD2 | TGTGCCAGCAGTTCCTACCTGACTAGCGGGAGCGCAGATACGCAGTATTTT | CASSSYLTSGSADTQYF
NA | TRBJ1-3 | TRBV5-1 | NA | TGCGCCAGCAGCTTGGGCCCCAGACAGGCGGGAAACACCATATATTTT | CASSLGPRQAGNTIYF
NA | TRBJ2-1 | TRBV19 | TRBD2 | TGTGCCAGCGCCGGGACTAGCGTGAAAAATGAGCAGTTCTTC | CASAGTSVKNEQFF
NA | TRBJ1-4 | TRBV6-1 | NA | TGTGCCAGCAGTGAAGCCCATCGGAGGGGGACTAATGAAAAACTGTTTTTT | CASSEAHRRGTNEKLFF
NA | TRBJ2-1 | TRBV7-9 | TRBD2 | TGTGCCAGCAGCCCAACGCACCGGACTAGCGCATACAATGAGCAGTTCTTC | CASSPTHRTSAYNEQFF
NA | TRBJ2-7 | TRBV5-4 | TRBD2 | TGTGCCAGCAGCCCGGGGGGCTACGAGCAGTACTTC | CASSPGGYEQYF
NA | TRBJ1-2 | TRBV28 | NA | TGTGCCAGCAGTTTGTGGGTCGGTGGGGGCTACACCTTC | CASSLWVGGGYTF
NA | TRBJ2-2 | TRBV5-4 | NA | TGTGCCAGCAGCTCCGGGAGCCCCGGGGAGCTGTTTTTT | CASSSGSPGELFF
NA | TRBJ2-1 | TRBV9 | TRBD2 | TGTGCCAGCAGCCCCGAGCGGGAAACCCCACCAAATGAGCAGTTCTTC | CASSPERETPPNEQFF
NA | TRBJ2-3 | TRBV6-1 | TRBD2 | TGTGCCAGCAGTGAAGGGGAGGGGCTAGCGGGAGTAAGCACAGATACGCAGTATTTT | CASSEGEGLAGVSTDTQYF
NA | TRBJ2-1 | TRBV5-4 | NA | TGTGCCAGCAGCTTGAGCGGGAATGAGCAGTTCTTC | CASSLSGNEQFF